These T cell receptor beta chains were read from a single sample in a study of regulatory T cells in long-lasting Graves disease. TCRdb reprocessed the multiplex PCR reads via MiXCR and lists one record per CDR3 protein. The table includes approximately 560,000 distinct CDR3 sequences, around 16% detected once. This sample was also put to use in a study of T cells in Graves' hyperthyroidism and ophthalmopathy.

Here the sequenced sample was peripheral blood mononuclear cells (PBMCs), taken at new diagnosis, from a patient treated with antithyroid drugs. Receptor source: a man aged 18 to 29 with Graves disease. CDR3s include the opening cysteine and the closing phenylalanine or tryptophan. D genes are given only for firm matches. Size is stated for part of the rows, as once, few or many counts, or as a class when the clone is expanded.

d_call clone_size j_call v_call cdr3_aa cdr3_nt
TRBD2 few TRBJ2-7 TRBV13 CASSSAGTSGTYEQYF TGTGCCAGCAGCTCTGCCGGGACTAGCGGGACCTACGAGCAGTACTTC
TRBD2 few TRBJ2-5 TRBV20-1 CSCWREDQETQYF TGCAGTTGTTGGCGGGAGGACCAAGAGACCCAGTACTTC
. . TRBJ1-6 TRBV30 CAWSVWRSINSPLHF TGTGCCTGGAGTGTGTGGAGATCGATTAATTCACCCCTCCACTTT
TRBD2 many TRBJ2-1 TRBV20-1 CSARALAGGYNEQFF TGCAGTGCTAGAGCACTAGCGGGAGGGTACAATGAGCAGTTCTTC
. many TRBJ2-1 TRBV3-1 CASGQSTSLEFF TGTGCCAGCGGCCAAAGTACTAGCCTTGAGTTCTTC
TRBD2 many TRBJ2-1 TRBV6-1 CASRVLAGVTGEQFF TGTGCCAGCAGGGTCCTAGCGGGAGTCACGGGTGAGCAGTTCTTC
TRBD1 . TRBJ1-6 TRBV3-1 CASSQTIGTAPGALHF TGTGCCAGCAGCCAGACGATTGGGACAGCCCCTGGGGCCCTCCACTTT
TRBD1 . TRBJ2-1 TRBV5-5 CASSLTGTADNEQFF TGTGCCAGCAGCTTGACCGGGACAGCGGACAATGAGCAGTTCTTC
TRBD1 many TRBJ2-3 TRBV7-2 CASSFPQGQGTDTQYF TGTGCCAGCAGCTTCCCCCAAGGACAGGGAACAGATACGCAGTATTTT
TRBD2 many TRBJ2-7 TRBV7-9 CASSRTGYSSGTSYEQYF TGTGCCAGCAGTAGGACAGGATATTCTAGCGGGACCTCCTACGAGCAGTACTTC
. . TRBJ1-5 TRBV20-1 CSARHRAEGEPQHF TGCAGTGCTAGACACAGGGCGGAGGGAGAGCCCCAGCATTTT
TRBD2 . TRBJ2-5 TRBV9 CASSAAGGMETQYF TGTGCCAGCAGCGCAGCGGGAGGGATGGAGACCCAGTACTTC
TRBD1 . TRBJ1-2 TRBV20-1 CSASQAGQGNYGYTF TGCAGTGCTAGTCAGGCGGGACAGGGGAACTATGGCTACACCTTC
TRBD2 . TRBJ2-7 TRBV18 CASSPIAGGLVEQYF TGTGCCAGCTCACCAATCGCGGGAGGGCTGGTCGAGCAGTACTTC
TRBD1 . TRBJ1-5 TRBV6-1 CASSNRGPQPQHF TGTGCCAGCAGTAACAGGGGGCCTCAGCCCCAGCATTTT
. . TRBJ1-3 TRBV6-2/TRBV6-3 CASARGGGNTIYF TGTGCCAGTGCCCGGGGAGGTGGAAACACCATATATTTT
. . TRBJ1-3 TRBV3-1 CASSQVQGTSGNTIYF TGTGCCAGCAGCCAAGTTCAGGGGACGTCTGGAAACACCATATATTTT
. few TRBJ2-3 TRBV7-7 CASSLDGTLDTQYF TGTGCTAGCAGCTTAGACGGGACTTTGGATACGCAGTATTTT
. many TRBJ1-2 TRBV7-9 CASSRGQSMYGYTF TGTGCCAGCAGCCGCGGACAGTCTATGTATGGCTACACCTTC
TRBD1 . TRBJ1-4 TRBV5-1 CASSLAPRRTGTTNEKLFF TGCGCCAGCAGCTTGGCCCCGCGGCGGACAGGGACAACTAATGAAAAACTGTTTTTT
. few TRBJ2-7 TRBV27 CASSLRLGLFSYEQYF TGTGCCAGCAGTTTACGATTGGGACTTTTCTCCTACGAGCAGTACTTC
TRBD2 . TRBJ2-3 TRBV6-1 CASSTAGGTDTQYF TGTGCCAGCTCGACAGCGGGAGGAACAGATACGCAGTATTTT
TRBD1 many TRBJ2-7 TRBV19 CASRQTGSYEQYF TGTGCCAGTCGTCAGACAGGGTCCTACGAGCAGTACTTC
. . TRBJ2-3 TRBV7-9 CASSAPGDYTDTQYF TGTGCCAGCAGCGCCCCAGGGGATTACACAGATACGCAGTATTTT
. . TRBJ1-1 TRBV18 CASSPPTGGFEAFF TGTGCCAGCTCACCGCCGACAGGAGGCTTTGAAGCTTTCTTT
TRBD1 many TRBJ1-1 TRBV9 CASSGTGVSEAFF TGTGCCAGCAGCGGGACAGGGGTCTCTGAAGCTTTCTTT
. many TRBJ2-7 TRBV2 CASSSGGAAYEQYF TGTGCCAGCAGCTCCGGTGGGGCCGCCTACGAGCAGTACTTC
. . TRBJ2-3 TRBV7-2 CASSSPVGTDTQYF TGTGCCAGCAGCTCGCCTGTAGGGACAGATACGCAGTATTTT
TRBD2 many TRBJ2-1 TRBV2 CASSPPGLAGSEQFF TGTGCCAGCAGTCCCCCGGGACTAGCGGGATCTGAGCAGTTCTTC
TRBD2 . TRBJ2-7 TRBV7-9 CASSGGLAGHEQYF TGTGCCAGCAGCGGGGGACTAGCGGGACACGAGCAGTACTTC
. . TRBJ2-6 TRBV27 CASSSPRGIGANVLTF TGTGCCAGCAGTTCCCCCAGGGGAATCGGGGCCAACGTCCTGACTTTC
. . TRBJ1-5 TRBV16 CASSQSFLGRGNQPQHF TGTGCCAGCAGCCAATCTTTTTTGGGTCGGGGCAATCAGCCCCAGCATTTT
TRBD2 many TRBJ2-7 TRBV20-1 CSARVVGLAGGPGEQYF TGCAGTGCTAGAGTGGTGGGACTAGCGGGAGGACCTGGGGAGCAGTACTTC
TRBD2 . TRBJ2-7 TRBV19 CASSISASGYEQYF TGTGCCAGTAGTATCTCGGCTAGCGGCTACGAGCAGTACTTC
TRBD1 many TRBJ1-2 TRBV4-1 CASSRQGNYGYTF TGTGCCAGCAGCCGACAGGGAAACTATGGCTACACCTTC
TRBD1 many TRBJ2-7 TRBV12-3/TRBV12-4 CASSQGQGGSSYEQYF TGTGCCAGCAGCCAGGGACAGGGAGGAAGCTCCTACGAGCAGTACTTC
. . TRBJ2-5 TRBV28 CASSPMDFDRETQYF TGTGCCAGCAGCCCTATGGACTTCGACAGGGAGACCCAGTACTTC
TRBD2 . TRBJ2-1 TRBV4-1 CASSQRDSGLSYNEQFF TGCGCCAGCAGCCAAAGGGATAGCGGGCTTTCCTACAATGAGCAGTTCTTC
TRBD1 . TRBJ2-7 TRBV4-2 CASSQEESGQVVWGSYEQYF TGTGCCAGCAGCCAAGAAGAATCGGGACAGGTTGTCTGGGGCTCCTACGAGCAGTACTTC
. . TRBJ1-3 TRBV7-9 CASSLTTTGGNTIYF TGTGCCAGCAGCTTGACCACGACGGGGGGAAACACCATATATTTT
. many TRBJ2-7 TRBV20-1 CSARPRDNYEQYF TGCAGTGCTAGACCCCGGGACAACTACGAGCAGTACTTC
. many TRBJ1-5 TRBV27 CASSFNRDSNQPQHF TGTGCCAGCAGTTTTAACAGGGATAGCAATCAGCCCCAGCATTTT
TRBD2 . TRBJ2-7 TRBV30 CAWSVVAGALEQYF TGTGCCTGGAGTGTAGTAGCGGGAGCGCTCGAGCAGTACTTC
. few TRBJ1-6 TRBV27 CASSPGAGANSPLHF TGTGCCAGCAGTCCCGGGGCAGGGGCAAATTCACCCCTCCACTTT
. many TRBJ2-2 TRBV14 CASSRYQSTGELFF TGTGCCAGCAGCCGGTACCAGAGTACCGGGGAGCTGTTTTTT
. many TRBJ1-2 TRBV3-1 CASSPPGAISGYTF TGTGCCAGCAGCCCGCCGGGCGCGATCTCAGGCTACACCTTC
. few TRBJ1-4 TRBV5-1 CASSLRDNNEKLFF TGCGCCAGCAGCCTCCGGGACAATAATGAAAAACTGTTTTTT
TRBD2 many TRBJ2-3 TRBV6-2/TRBV6-3 CASSYSPSGRGGDTQYF TGTGCCAGCAGTTACTCGCCTAGCGGACGCGGGGGAGATACGCAGTATTTT
. many TRBJ1-2 TRBV28 CASLPGPTRGYTF TGTGCCAGCCTCCCAGGACCGACGCGAGGCTACACCTTC
TRBD1 . TRBJ1-6 TRBV18 CASSPMTGGDNSPLHF TGTGCCAGCTCACCGATGACAGGGGGCGATAATTCACCCCTCCACTTT
. many TRBJ1-1 TRBV28 CASTLGGTEAFF TGTGCCAGCACCTTGGGGGGCACTGAAGCTTTCTTT
. many TRBJ2-2 TRBV20-1 CSASWGRGPGELFF TGCAGTGCTAGTTGGGGGAGAGGTCCCGGGGAGCTGTTTTTT
TRBD1 many TRBJ1-2 TRBV3-1 CASSQPGQRKDYGYTF TGTGCCAGCAGCCAACCGGGACAGAGAAAGGACTATGGCTACACCTTC
. . TRBJ2-1 TRBV29-1 CSVELAYAYNEQFF TGCAGCGTTGAATTAGCGTATGCCTACAATGAGCAGTTCTTC
. few TRBJ2-1 TRBV5-1 CASSLSTPHYNEQFF TGCGCCAGCAGCTTGTCCACACCGCACTACAATGAGCAGTTCTTC
. . TRBJ2-2 TRBV3-1 CASSQEGKITGELFF TGTGCCAGCAGCCAAGAGGGGAAGATCACCGGGGAGCTGTTTTTT
. many TRBJ2-3 TRBV7-9 CASSLATGSTDTQYF TGTGCCAGCAGCTTGGCGACTGGAAGCACAGATACGCAGTATTTT
TRBD1 . TRBJ2-6 TRBV4-1 CASSREGTGISGANVLTF TGCGCCAGCAGCCGCGAGGGGACAGGGATATCGGGGGCCAACGTCCTGACTTTC
. . TRBJ2-1 TRBV9 CASSPGASGYNEQFF TGTGCCAGCAGCCCAGGGGCTAGCGGCTACAATGAGCAGTTCTTC